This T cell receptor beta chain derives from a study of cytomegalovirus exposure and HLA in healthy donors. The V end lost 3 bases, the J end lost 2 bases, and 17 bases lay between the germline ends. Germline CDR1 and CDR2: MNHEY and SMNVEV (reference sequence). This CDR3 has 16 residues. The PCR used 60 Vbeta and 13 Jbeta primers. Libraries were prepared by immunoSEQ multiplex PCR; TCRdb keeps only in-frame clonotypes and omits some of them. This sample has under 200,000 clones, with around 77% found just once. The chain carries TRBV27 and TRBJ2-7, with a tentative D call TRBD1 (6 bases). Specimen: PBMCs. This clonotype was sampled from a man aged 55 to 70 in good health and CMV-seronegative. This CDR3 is CASSFSHGTLTYEQYF. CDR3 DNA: TGTGCCAGCAGTTTCAGTCACGGGACACTGACCTACGAGCAGTACTTC.